The T cell receptor beta chain described here comes from a study of shared clonotypes between healthy human individuals. This clone showed up just once. Some clones are missing from TCRdb's copy, which holds only in-frame ones; the method was immunoSEQ multiplex PCR. This table holds under 1,100,000 clones, more than 65% found once. V dropped 4 bases and J dropped 4; count of bases not matched to a gene: 4. The CDR3 totals 14 residues. CDR1 is LNHNV and CDR2 is YYDKDF in the germline V gene (reference sequence). The V and J genes are TRBV15 and TRBJ2-7; 10 nucleotides line up with TRBD1. The TCR sequence derives from a man aged 18 to 29 in good health. Source material: memory CD4+ T cells sorted from blood. The subset denotes: CD45RA-negative fraction. The CDR3 is CATSTDRGPYEQYF. The DNA for the CDR3 is TGTGCCACCAGCACTGACAGGGGGCCTTACGAGCAGTACTTC.